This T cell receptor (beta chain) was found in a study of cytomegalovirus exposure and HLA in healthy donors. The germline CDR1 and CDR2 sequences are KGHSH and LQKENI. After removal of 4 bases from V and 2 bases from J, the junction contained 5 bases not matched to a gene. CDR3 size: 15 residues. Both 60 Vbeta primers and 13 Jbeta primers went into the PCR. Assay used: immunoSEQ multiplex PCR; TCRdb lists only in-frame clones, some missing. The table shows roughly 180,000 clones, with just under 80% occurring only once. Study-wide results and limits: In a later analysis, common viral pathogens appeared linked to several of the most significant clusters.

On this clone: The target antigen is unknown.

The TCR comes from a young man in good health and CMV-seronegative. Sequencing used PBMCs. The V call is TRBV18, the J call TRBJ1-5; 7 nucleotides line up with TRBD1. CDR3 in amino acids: CASSLTGVGNQPQHF. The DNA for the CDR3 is TGTGCCAGCTCACTTACAGGGGTGGGCAATCAGCCCCAGCATTTT.